The 5 T cell receptor beta chains presented below share a single source sample, sequenced in a study of post-analysis software for immune sequencing data. General study findings and limits: Roughly 5 TRBV segments, TRBV5-6, TRBV5-1 and TRBV20-1 among them, were found more frequent in patients than controls.

These receptors are not linked to any known antigen. Tagging with unique molecular identifiers was a feature of the TCR beta cDNA libraries. Each CDR3 protein is one row after TCRdb ran MiXCR on the PCR reads. The sample yields about 540,000 distinct CDR3 sequences, approximately 34% seen once. Sequencing used blood. These receptors were obtained from a girl younger than 18 with multiple sclerosis.

This clonotype turned up a few times. The chain has TRBV4-2 and TRBJ2-7; D may be TRBD1 (5 bases). CDR1 and CDR2 from the germline V gene are LGHNA and YNFKEQ. This CDR3 is 14 amino acids long. Trimming removed 0 bases from V and 2 bases from J, with 8 bases in between. The CDR3 DNA follows: TGTGCCAGCAGCCAAGAGTTGGGGCCCTACGAGCAGTACTTC. Translation gives CASSQELGPYEQYF.

The table lists this clonotype with a few counts. This chain joins TRBV4-1 and TRBJ2-7; 7 positions match TRBD1. The junction had 10 bases not matched to a gene; V was cut back by 1 base and J by 1 base. The germline V gene encodes CDR1 MGHRA and CDR2 YSYEKL. The CDR3 is 17 residues long. The CDR3 spells CASSQVIGTVVSYEQYF. The CDR3 DNA is TGCGCCAGCAGCCAAGTTATAGGGACAGTAGTGTCCTACGAGCAGTACTTC.

This clonotype has a handful of counts. The chain is built from TRBV10-2 and TRBJ2-2; TRBD2 is a possible D gene (6 bases). With 2 bases removed from V and 4 bases from J, the gap between germline ends came to 11 bases. In germline, CDR1 is WSHSY, CDR2 SAAADI. This CDR3 has 15 residues. CDR3 sequence (DNA): TGCGCCAGCAGTGAGGGGGGGACGGGCACCGGGGAGCTGTTTTTT. This gives the protein CASSEGGTGTGELFF.

The chain recombines TRBV12-3 or TRBV12-4 with TRBJ2-7; D remains unclear. The CDR3 runs to 15 residues. The V end lost 3 bases, the J end lost 0 bases, and 12 bases lay between the germline ends. The CDR3 is CASSFSGTSSYEQYF. The CDR3, as DNA: TGTGCCAGCAGTTTCTCCGGAACGAGCTCCTACGAGCAGTACTTC.

This clonotype has a handful of counts. The V and J genes are TRBV5-5 and TRBJ1-4; D may be TRBD1 (5 bases). The germline V gene has CDR1 SGHKS and CDR2 YYEKEE (reference sequence). Trimming shortened V by 0 bases and J by 1 base, and 7 bases separated the two germline ends. There are 15 residues in the CDR3. The CDR3 is CASSLGGQTNEKLFF. CDR3 nucleotides: TGTGCCAGCAGCTTGGGGGGCCAAACTAATGAAAAACTGTTTTTT. The full variable domain, with the rest looked up from reference TRBV5-5 and TRBJ1-4, is DAGVTQSPTHLIKTRGQQVTLRCSPISGHKSVSWYQQVLGQGPQFIFQYYEKEERGRGNFPDRFSARQFPNYSSELNVNALLLGDSALYLCASSLGGQTNEKLFFGSGTQLSVL.